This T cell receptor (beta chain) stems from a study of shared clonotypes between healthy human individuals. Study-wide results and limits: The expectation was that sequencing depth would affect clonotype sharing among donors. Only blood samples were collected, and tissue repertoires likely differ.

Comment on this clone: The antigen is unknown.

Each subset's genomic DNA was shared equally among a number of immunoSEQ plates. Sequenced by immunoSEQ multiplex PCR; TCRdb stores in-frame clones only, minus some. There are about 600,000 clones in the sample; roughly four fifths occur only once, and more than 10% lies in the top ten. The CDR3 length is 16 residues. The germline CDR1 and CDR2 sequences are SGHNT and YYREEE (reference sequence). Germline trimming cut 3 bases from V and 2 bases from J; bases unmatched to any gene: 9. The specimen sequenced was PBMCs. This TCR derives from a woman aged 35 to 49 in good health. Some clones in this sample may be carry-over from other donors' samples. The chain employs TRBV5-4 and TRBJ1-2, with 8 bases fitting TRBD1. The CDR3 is CASSSKRDRSNYGYTF. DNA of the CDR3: TGTGCCAGCAGCTCTAAACGGGACAGGAGCAACTATGGCTACACCTTC.